These T cell receptor beta chains were read from a single sample in a study of cytomegalovirus exposure and HLA in healthy donors. The repertoire was sequenced with immunoSEQ multiplex PCR; TCRdb's copy has only in-frame clones and lacks some. Of some 290,000 clones listed, over 75% were seen once; the top ten hold around 0.96%. Material for sequencing was PBMCs. The receptors originated from a man aged 30 to 39 in good health and CMV-seronegative. Both conserved end residues are part of each CDR3. D genes are given only for firm matches. Clone sizes are given selectively: once, few, many, or a class where the clone is expanded.

j_gene	d_gene	abundance	v_gene	CDR3aa	CDR3nt
TRBJ2-3	TRBD2	.	TRBV6-5	CASSYSRLGGDTQYF	TGTGCCAGCAGTTACTCCCGACTGGGGGGGGATACGCAGTATTTT
TRBJ1-5	.	.	TRBV5-1	CASSLYSGYQPQHF	TGCGCCAGCAGCTTGTACTCGGGTTACCAGCCCCAGCATTTT
TRBJ2-2	TRBD2	.	TRBV4-3	CASSQGGGLSTGELFF	TGCGCCAGCAGCCAAGGCGGGGGACTGAGCACCGGGGAGCTGTTTTTT
TRBJ1-4	.	.	TRBV6-5	CASSPGYAPNEKLFF	TGTGCCAGCAGTCCCGGTTATGCCCCGAATGAAAAACTGTTTTTT
TRBJ2-7	TRBD2	.	TRBV27	CASALAGFPYEQYF	TGTGCCAGCGCCTTAGCGGGGTTCCCCTACGAGCAGTACTTC
TRBJ1-1	.	.	TRBV5-4	CASRWGESRNTEAFF	TGTGCCAGCAGGTGGGGCGAGAGCCGAAACACTGAAGCTTTCTTT
TRBJ2-2	.	.	TRBV9	CASSVVGRTGELFF	TGTGCCAGTAGCGTAGTCGGTCGGACCGGGGAGCTGTTTTTT
TRBJ2-7	TRBD2	.	TRBV19	CASSTLAGLTYEQYF	TGTGCCAGTAGTACCCTAGCGGGGCTAACCTACGAGCAGTACTTC
TRBJ2-1	TRBD2	.	TRBV19	CASSPRLAAEQFF	TGTGCCAGTAGTCCCCGACTAGCGGCGGAGCAGTTCTTC
TRBJ2-5	TRBD2	.	TRBV5-1	CASSLWTSGGQTQYF	TGCGCCAGCAGCCTCTGGACTAGCGGGGGTCAGACCCAGTACTTC
TRBJ2-7	.	.	TRBV6-1	CASKQVPSYEQYF	TGTGCCAGCAAGCAGGTCCCCTCCTACGAGCAGTACTTC
TRBJ2-2	.	.	TRBV27	CASSLFTGRELFF	TGTGCCAGCAGTTTATTCACGGGGAGGGAGCTGTTTTTT
TRBJ2-1	.	few	TRBV5-1	CASSLVRYNEQFF	TGCGCCAGCAGCTTGGTGAGATACAATGAGCAGTTCTTC
TRBJ1-1	.	.	TRBV7-2	CASSLVPLPTGVNTEAFF	TGTGCCAGCAGCTTAGTCCCTCTCCCGACAGGAGTGAACACTGAAGCTTTCTTT
TRBJ2-7	.	.	TRBV6-1	CASSALLEQYF	TGTGCCAGCAGTGCATTGTTGGAGCAGTACTTC
TRBJ1-4	TRBD1	.	TRBV6-5	CASSTYTGENEKLFF	TGTGCCAGCAGCACCTATACAGGGGAGAATGAAAAACTGTTTTTT